The rows below give T cell receptor beta chains drawn from one sample of a study of T cell responses to AZD1222 COVID-19 vaccine. Profiled with immunoSEQ multiplex PCR; TCRdb holds only in-frame clones, not every one. The repertoire consists of around 70,000 clones, with around 74% occurring once and the leading ten covering about a quarter. The sample was peripheral blood, taken on day 0 of MenACWY control vaccination. Receptors originate from an adult in good health. Both conserved end residues are part of each CDR3. D genes are given only for firm matches. Clone size is stated in some rows and not others, as once, few, many or a class when expanded.

v_call	j_call	clone_size	d_call	cdr3_nt	cdr3_aa
TRBV2	TRBJ1-4	-	-	TGTGCCAGCAGGGAGGGACGGACAAATGAAAAACTGTTTTTT	CASREGRTNEKLFF
TRBV9	TRBJ2-5	-	TRBD2	TGTGCCAGCAGCGCCAAAGGGGCCCCCGGACTAGCGGTGCAAGAGACCCAGTACTTC	CASSAKGAPGLAVQETQYF
TRBV20-1	TRBJ2-7	-	-	TGCAGTGCCAGTAGGCCAGGGACCTTCTACGAGCAGTACTTC	CSASRPGTFYEQYF
TRBV27	TRBJ2-3	-	-	TGTGCCAGCAGAAGCACAGATACGCAGTATTTT	CASRSTDTQYF
TRBV13	TRBJ2-3	-	TRBD2	TGTGCCAGCAGCTTACGAACTAGCGGGGCCACAGATACGCAGTATTTT	CASSLRTSGATDTQYF
TRBV2	TRBJ1-1	-	TRBD1	TGTGCCAGCAGGGTAGGACAGGGGGAAGCTTTCTTT	CASRVGQGEAFF
TRBV28	TRBJ1-1	-	-	TGTGCCAGCAGTAATAGGGGCCGGAACACTGAAGCTTTCTTT	CASSNRGRNTEAFF
TRBV7-6	TRBJ2-7	-	-	TGTGCCAGCAGCCCACTCACAGGTGGTGCGGGGCAGTACTTC	CASSPLTGGAGQYF
TRBV5-1	TRBJ1-4	-	-	TGCGCCAGCAGCTTTACAGGTCGGGAGGAAAAACTGTTTTTT	CASSFTGREEKLFF
TRBV7-8	TRBJ2-1	few	-	TGTGCCAGCAGCTTAGTCGTCAGAAGCGAGCAGTTCTTC	CASSLVVRSEQFF
TRBV5-6	TRBJ1-1	-	TRBD1	TGTGCCAGCAGCCTTAACAGGGGGCGGACTGAAGCTTTCTTT	CASSLNRGRTEAFF
TRBV7-9	TRBJ2-7	-	TRBD2	TGTGCCAGCAGCGAGGGACTAGCGGCTTACGAGCAGTACTTC	CASSEGLAAYEQYF
TRBV30	TRBJ2-1	-	-	TGTGCCTGGAGTGTCGCTAGCTCCTACAATGAGCAGTTCTTC	CAWSVASSYNEQFF
TRBV18	TRBJ1-6	-	-	TGTGCCAGCTCAGACCAGCAGGGACAAGGAGGTTCACCCCTCCACTTT	CASSDQQGQGGSPLHF
TRBV3-1/TRBV3-2	TRBJ1-1	-	TRBD1	TGTGCCAGCAGTTCCGGGACAGTGAACACTGAAGCTTTCTTT	CASSSGTVNTEAFF
TRBV19	TRBJ2-1	-	TRBD2	TGTGCCAGTAGTTGGCTAGCGGGGGCTCACTCCTACAATGAGCAGTTCTTC	CASSWLAGAHSYNEQFF
TRBV18	TRBJ1-6	-	-	TGTGCCAGCTCACCAAACGGACAGAACGATAATTCACCCCTCCACTTT	CASSPNGQNDNSPLHF
TRBV4-2	TRBJ2-1	-	TRBD2	TGTGCCAGCAGCCAAGAAGCGGGAGGACTCTACAATGAGCAGTTCTTC	CASSQEAGGLYNEQFF
TRBV19	TRBJ2-2	many	-	TGTGCCAGTAGGTCCGGCCCAAGCACCGGGGAGCTGTTTTTT	CASRSGPSTGELFF
TRBV11-3	TRBJ1-2	-	TRBD1	TGTGCCAGCAGCTTAGTTCACGGGACAGATCGTCGAGCTAACTATGGCTACACCTTC	CASSLVHGTDRRANYGYTF
TRBV6-5	TRBJ1-2	-	-	TGTGCCAGCACCGCGCGAACGGAGAACTATGGCTACACCTTC	CASTARTENYGYTF
TRBV15	TRBJ1-6	-	TRBD1	TGTGCCACCAGCCGGACAGGGGATTCAAATTCACCCCTCCACTTT	CATSRTGDSNSPLHF
TRBV5-6	TRBJ2-7	-	TRBD2	TGTGCCAGCATCCCTAGCGGCTCCTACGAGCAGTACTTC	CASIPSGSYEQYF
TRBV19	TRBJ2-2	-	TRBD2	TGTGCCAGTAGTGTGCTAGCGGGAGGAGATGGTACCGGGGAGCTGTTTTTT	CASSVLAGGDGTGELFF
TRBV7-2	TRBJ1-2	-	-	TGTGCCAGCAGCTTAAATTCTGGCTATGGCTACACCTTC	CASSLNSGYGYTF
TRBV10-2	TRBJ2-4	-	-	TGCGCCAGCAGGGAACAGGGAGTCCAAAACATTCAGTACTTC	CASREQGVQNIQYF
TRBV28	TRBJ2-1	few	-	TGTGCCAGCACCCCCTCCCTAGCGTCGAATGAGCAGTTCTTC	CASTPSLASNEQFF
TRBV30	TRBJ1-1	-	-	TGTGCCTGGAGTCCGCTCTTAGGTGCTAGCACTGAAGCTTTCTTT	CAWSPLLGASTEAFF
TRBV14	TRBJ2-3	-	-	TGTGCCAGCAGCCAAGATCAGGCAACTAGCTCGCTCCCAGATACGCAGTATTTT	CASSQDQATSSLPDTQYF
TRBV11-1	TRBJ2-2	-	-	TGTGCCAGCAGCCCCGGGGGGACAGCGAACACCGGGGAGCTGTTTTTT	CASSPGGTANTGELFF
TRBV2	TRBJ2-7	-	-	TGTGCCAGCAGCGGGGACACCGTCTACGAGCAGTACTTC	CASSGDTVYEQYF
TRBV27	TRBJ1-5	few	-	TGTGCCAGCAGTTGGCAGTACAATCAGCCCCAGCATTTT	CASSWQYNQPQHF
TRBV7-2	TRBJ2-7	-	-	TGTGCCAGCAGCGCATGGAGGGGCTTAAGTTACGAGCAGTACTTC	CASSAWRGLSYEQYF
TRBV30	TRBJ1-2	-	-	TGTGCCTGGAGCCCTCTACGAGGGACCTTCCTAGGCTACACCTTC	CAWSPLRGTFLGYTF
TRBV9	TRBJ1-3	-	TRBD1	TGTGCCAGCAGCGTAGGGACAGGGGGTGGAAACACCATATATTTT	CASSVGTGGGNTIYF
TRBV4-3	TRBJ1-2	-	-	TGCGCCAGCAGCCAAGATTTACAACAGGGATATGGCTACACCTTC	CASSQDLQQGYGYTF
TRBV21-1	TRBJ1-3	once	-	TGTGCCAGCATCGAGCGAAAAACTGGAAACACCATATATTTT	CASIERKTGNTIYF
TRBV2	TRBJ2-1	-	TRBD2	TGTGCCAGCAGTGATCTCCCCCCTGGGGGATGGGGGGGGGATATAGAGCAGTTCTTC	CASSDLPPGGWGGDIEQFF
TRBV9	TRBJ2-2	-	-	TGTGCCAGCAGCGTAGGAGGGCTGAACACCGGGGAGCTGTTTTTT	CASSVGGLNTGELFF
TRBV29-1	TRBJ2-1	-	TRBD2	TGCAGCGTGCGTCTAGCGGGGACTTACAATGAGCAGTTCTTC	CSVRLAGTYNEQFF
TRBV6-5	TRBJ2-1	-	TRBD2	TGTGCCAGCAGTTACGCTCGGACTAGTAGGAATGAGCAGTTCTTC	CASSYARTSRNEQFF
TRBV7-8	TRBJ1-5	once	-	TGTGCCAGCAGCTTAGCGCTTCGGGGTAGCAATCAGCCCCAGCATTTT	CASSLALRGSNQPQHF
TRBV7-2	TRBJ2-5	-	TRBD2	TGTGCCAGCAGCTGGACTAGCGGGGGAGAGACCCAGTACTTC	CASSWTSGGETQYF
TRBV5-1	TRBJ2-7	few	-	TGCGCCAGCAGCCGGACAGACCTCCACTACGAGCAGTACTTC	CASSRTDLHYEQYF
TRBV4-1	TRBJ2-6	-	-	TGCGCCAGCAGCCAAGGGCAGGATGACCTGACTTTC	CASSQGQDDLTF
TRBV5-1	TRBJ1-2	-	-	TGCGCCAGCAGCCGGGACAACTATGGCTACACCTTC	CASSRDNYGYTF
TRBV6-1	TRBJ1-5	-	-	TGTGCCAGCAGCCACGGGAGCAATCAGCCCCAGCATTTT	CASSHGSNQPQHF
TRBV11-1	TRBJ2-7	-	-	TGTGCCAGCAGCTTTAGTCTGGAGTCTATCTACGAGCAGTACTTC	CASSFSLESIYEQYF
TRBV6-5	TRBJ1-6	few	-	TGTGCCGAGGGGGAAGGGGATTGGGGTAATTCACCCCTCCACTTT	CAEGEGDWGNSPLHF
TRBV19	TRBJ1-1	-	-	TGTGCCAGTAGTAGGACGGTGAACACTGAAGCTTTCTTT	CASSRTVNTEAFF
TRBV29-1	TRBJ1-1	-	-	TGCAGCGTTGAACGGAAACTAATGAACACTGAAGCTTTCTTT	CSVERKLMNTEAFF